The 32 T cell receptor beta chains below come from one sample, sequenced in a study of CXCR3-negative and CXCR3-positive naive CD8 T cells. Overall study findings and caveats: The TRB CDR3s that CXCR3-positive naive cells carried were more hydrophobic than those of CXCR3-negative naive cells.

The antigens these receptors bind are not known. UMI labels and 5' RACE were used to prepare the TRB cDNA libraries. TCRdb processed the 5' RACE reads again and assigns one entry to each CDR3 protein, with no DNA. This repertoire includes some 85,000 distinct CDR3 sequences. The sequencing input was naive CXCR3+ CD8+ T cells from blood. As to subset: CD45RO-CCR7+CD27+CD95- naive CD8+ T cells expressing CXCR3 (TNR3+). Every receptor here comes from a human donor in good health. Some clones in this sample may be carry-over from other donors' samples.

The gene calls are TRBV12-3 or TRBV12-4 and TRBJ1-2. This CDR3 has 12 amino acids. CDR3 amino acids: CASSSGVGGYTF.

The chain recombines TRBV6-2 or TRBV6-3 with TRBJ2-1; TCRdb lists TRBD2, though no DNA is available to test this call. Looked up from germline, CDR1 is MNHEY and CDR2 is SVGEGT. The CDR3 extends over 13 amino acids. The CDR3 loop reads CASGHLAGREQFF.

The CDR3 here is CSVDGHTSGGPLTDTQYF. J is TRBJ2-3 and V is TRBV29-1; the TRBD2 assignment by TCRdb is unverifiable without DNA. The germline V gene encodes CDR1 SQVTM and CDR2 ANQGSEA. The CDR3 spans 18 residues.

The V call is TRBV2, the J call TRBJ2-3; TCRdb picks TRBD2, but there is no DNA to check that call. Looked up from germline, CDR1 is SNHLY and CDR2 is FYNNEI. The CDR3 extends over 16 amino acids. CDR3 region: CASIIAGTASTDTQYF.

The chain joins TRBV11-2 to TRBJ2-3; TCRdb outputs TRBD2, but without DNA this stays unchecked. CDR1 is SGHAT, CDR2 FQNNGV, per germline. The CDR3 covers 15 residues. CDR3 protein: CASSLHSGSTDTQYF.

This rearrangement joins TRBV13 to TRBJ2-5; lacking DNA, the TRBD1 call made by TCRdb goes unchecked. Looked up from germline, CDR1 is PRHDT and CDR2 is FYEKMQ (reference sequence). CDR3 size: 14 residues. The CDR3 here is CASSSPGDQETQYF.

This sequence joins TRBV20-1 and TRBJ2-5; TCRdb's assignment of TRBD2 cannot be checked, as there is no DNA. Germline CDR1 reads DFQATT; CDR2 reads SNEGSKA (reference sequence). The CDR3 is 19 residues long. CDR3 in amino acids: CSARAYQTSGRAHQETQYF.

The chain has TRBV6-4 and TRBJ2-1. The length of the CDR3 is 11 residues. Germline V gene data show CDR1 as MRHNA and CDR2 as SNTAGT. The CDR3 protein is CASSGSNEQFF.

The chain is built from TRBV27 and TRBJ2-7; TCRdb calls TRBD1, which cannot be checked without DNA. From germline, CDR1 is MNHEY and CDR2 SMNVEV (reference sequence). The CDR3 loop spans 12 amino acids. The CDR3 protein is CASGSRFYEQYF.

The rearrangement links TRBV25-1 to TRBJ2-1; TCRdb's assignment of TRBD2 cannot be checked, as there is no DNA. The CDR3 has 16 amino acids. Germline loops: CDR1 MGHDK, CDR2 SYGVNS. CDR3 region: CASSDATSGAVGEQFF.

The chain employs TRBV28 and TRBJ1-1. The CDR3 consists of 13 residues. In germline, CDR1 is MDHEN, CDR2 SYDVKM. This CDR3 is CASSPDSRFEAFF. The variable domain in full, with the rest retrieved from reference TRBV28 and TRBJ1-1, is DVKVTQSSRYLVKRTGEKVFLECVQDMDHENMFWYRQDPGLGLRLIYFSYDVKMKEKGDIPEGYSVSREKKERFSLILESASTNQTSMYLCASSPDSRFEAFFGQGTRLTVV.

V is TRBV29-1 and J is TRBJ2-1; lacking DNA, the TRBD1 call made by TCRdb goes unchecked. CDR3 length: 13 amino acids. The V gene's germline CDR1 is SQVTM and CDR2 ANQGSEA. CDR3 amino acids: CSVEGLQGNEQFF.

This rearrangement joins TRBV5-1 to TRBJ2-7; the TCRdb call, TRBD1, lacks DNA for checking. The CDR3 runs 14 residues. CDR1 and CDR2 from the germline V gene are SGHRS and YFSETQ. This CDR3 reads CASSLGTGSDEQYF. The entire variable domain, with the rest obtained from reference TRBV5-1 and TRBJ2-7, is as follows: KAGVTQTPRYLIKTRGQQVTLSCSPISGHRSVSWYQQTPGQGLQFLFEYFSETQRNKGNFPGRFSGRQFSNSRSEMNVSTLELGDSALYLCASSLGTGSDEQYFGPGTRLTVT.

The chain recombines TRBV19 with TRBJ1-1. The V gene's germline CDR1 is LNHDA and CDR2 SQIVND (reference sequence). The CDR3 is 12 residues long. The CDR3 here is CATRSGNTEAFF. Drawing the rest from reference TRBV19 and TRBJ1-1, the complete variable domain is DGGITQSPKYLFRKEGQNVTLSCEQNLNHDAMYWYRQDPGQGLRLIYYSQIVNDFQKGDIAEGYSVSREKKESFPLTVTSAQKNPTAFYLCATRSGNTEAFFGQGTRLTVV.

This chain links TRBV5-6 with TRBJ2-7; TCRdb picks TRBD2, but there is no DNA to check that call. CDR3 length equals 14 residues. From germline, CDR1 is SGHDT and CDR2 YYEEEE. The CDR3 loop is CASSLATGRREQYF.

This chain connects TRBV11-3 to TRBJ2-1; without DNA, the TCRdb call of TRBD1 cannot be checked. The germline CDR1 and CDR2 sequences are SGHNT and YENEEA. The CDR3 consists of 14 residues. CDR3 sequence reads: CASSPMSGYNEQFF.

The chain combines TRBV2 with TRBJ2-7; as DNA is missing, the TRBD1 call by TCRdb cannot be tested. The CDR3 is made up of 14 amino acids. Germline CDR1 SNHLY, CDR2 FYNNEI. The CDR3 sequence is CATIGTQNSYEQYF.

V gene TRBV4-1 combines with J gene TRBJ1-1. This CDR3 region has 13 residues. From germline, CDR1 is MGHRA and CDR2 YSYEKL. This CDR3 is CASSQIGNTEAFF.

The J gene is TRBJ2-5, the V gene TRBV28. Germline loops: CDR1 MDHEN, CDR2 SYDVKM. The CDR3 is 15 amino acids. CDR3 amino acids: CASSQERKRKETQYF.

The chain couples TRBV20-1 to TRBJ1-5. Germline assignment: CDR1 DFQATT and CDR2 SNEGSKA (reference sequence). This CDR3 has 14 amino acids. This CDR3 reads CSARERQRGQPQHF.

The chain links TRBV13 to TRBJ2-7; TCRdb reports TRBD1, a call that lacks DNA to check it against. This CDR3 comprises 12 residues. Germline CDR1 reads PRHDT; CDR2 reads FYEKMQ (reference sequence). The CDR3 reads CASSPQGNEQYF.

The chain carries TRBV7-2 and TRBJ2-7; TCRdb selects TRBD1, and the lack of DNA leaves this call unchecked. The CDR3 extends over 14 amino acids. Per the germline V gene, CDR1 is SGHTA and CDR2 is FQGNSA. The CDR3 protein is CASSLGTGQTEQYF.

The rearrangement links TRBV24-1 to TRBJ2-7; checking the TCRdb D call of TRBD1 is not possible without DNA. Per germline, CDR1 KGHDR and CDR2 SFDVKD. This CDR3 is built from 13 residues. CDR3 sequence reads: CATSDWTDYEQYF.

The chain recombines TRBV12-3 or TRBV12-4 with TRBJ2-3; with no DNA, the TCRdb D assignment of TRBD1 cannot be verified. The CDR3 runs 13 residues. CDR3 in amino acids: CASTSGVADTQYF.

The rearrangement links TRBV6-6 to TRBJ2-1; TCRdb selects TRBD1, and the lack of DNA leaves this call unchecked. The CDR3 sequence is 13 residues long. CDR1 is MNHNY and CDR2 is SVGAGI in the germline V gene (reference sequence). The CDR3 region is CASSQTGGNEQFF.

The rearrangement links TRBV15 to TRBJ2-4; checking the TCRdb D call of TRBD1 is not possible without DNA. This CDR3 is 17 amino acids long. CDR1 is LNHNV, CDR2 YYDKDF, per germline (reference sequence). The CDR3 spells CATSKPGTGQAKNIQYF. The full variable domain, rest sourced from reference TRBV15 and TRBJ2-4, is DAMVIQNPRYQVTQFGKPVTLSCSQTLNHNVMYWYQQKSSQAPKLLFHYYDKDFNNEADTPDNFQSRRPNTSFCFLDIRSPGLGDTAMYLCATSKPGTGQAKNIQYFGAGTRLSVL.

The chain combines TRBV7-3 with TRBJ2-5; TCRdb's assignment of TRBD2 cannot be checked, as there is no DNA. The germline V gene encodes CDR1 SGHTA and CDR2 FQGTGA. The CDR3 is 15 residues long. CDR3 in amino acids: CASSFNPGTTKTQYF. Complete variable domain (other parts from reference TRBV7-3 and TRBJ2-5): GAGVSQTPSNKVTEKGKYVELRCDPISGHTALYWYRQSLGQGPEFLIYFQGTGAADDSGLPNDRFFAVRPEGSVSTLKIQRTERGDSAVYLCASSFNPGTTKTQYFGPGTRLLVL.

V usage is TRBV20-1 and J usage is TRBJ2-7; TCRdb lists TRBD2, though no DNA is available to test this call. Germline V gives CDR1 DFQATT, CDR2 SNEGSKA (reference sequence). The CDR3 totals 14 residues. The CDR3 region is CSAAGLAVFYEQYF.

The V gene is TRBV15, the J gene TRBJ1-2. The CDR3 runs 14 residues. Germline V gene lookup returns CDR1 LNHNV and CDR2 YYDKDF (reference sequence). The CDR3 protein is CATSIGRENYGYTF.

The rearrangement joins TRBV28 to TRBJ1-1. This CDR3 comprises 14 residues. Germline V gene sequence: CDR1 MDHEN, CDR2 SYDVKM. The CDR3 sequence: CASSLIAGNTEAFF.

This sequence joins TRBV10-3 and TRBJ1-4. The CDR3 sequence is 14 residues long. CDR1 ENHRY and CDR2 SYGVKD come from the germline V gene. CDR3 protein: CAISEGLTNEKLFF.

The chain combines TRBV29-1 with TRBJ2-7. Germline values: CDR1 SQVTM, CDR2 ANQGSEA. This CDR3 spans 13 amino acids. CDR3 protein: CSAHGGTSYEQYF.